The 18 T cell receptor beta chains below were found in one sample sequenced in a study of T-cell memory formation after mild COVID-19. TCRdb ran MiXCR on the 5' RACE reads and lists one entry per CDR3 protein. Of around 420,000 distinct CDR3 sequences in the sample, around 24% are singletons; the top ten hold 7% to 9.5%. Sequences were obtained from PBMCs or a T cell subset sorted from them (not recorded which). The receptors derive from an adult woman who had mild COVID-19 (a few samples of this study predate the infection). Cell type and time point are not known.

This clonotype was detected ten times or more. V gene TRBV7-7 combines with J gene TRBJ2-1; possibly TRBD2 for D (8 bases). The length of the CDR3 is 13 residues. Germline loops: CDR1 SSHAT, CDR2 FNYEAQ (reference sequence). V was shortened by 4 bases and J by 10 bases, with 14 bases between the two germline ends. DNA for the CDR3: TGTGCCAGCAGCTCCGGGGGGGGACAGGAGCAGTTCTTC. Protein: CASSSGGGQEQFF.

There are many counts of this clonotype. The V gene is TRBV29-1, the J gene TRBJ2-7; no reliable D call. Trimming took off 4 bases at V and 3 bases at J, with 10 bases between the two ends. This CDR3 has 12 residues. Germline CDR1 SQVTM, CDR2 ANQGSEA. The DNA for the CDR3 is TGCAGCGTTGGTGAGAATTACTACGAGCAGTACTTC. This codes for CSVGENYYEQYF.

V is TRBV4-2 and J is TRBJ2-1, with 15 nucleotides matching TRBD2. Germline CDR1 and CDR2: LGHNA and YNFKEQ. The CDR3 contains 19 residues. V was pared by 1 base and J by 5 bases, with 9 bases of the junction left unmatched. The CDR3 bases are TGTGCCAGCAGCCAAGGGGGACTAGCGGGAGGACAGGGAGACAATGAGCAGTTCTTC. It yields the protein CASSQGGLAGGQGDNEQFF.

The gene calls are TRBV6-2 or TRBV6-3 and TRBJ2-1, with TRBD2 matching over 11 bases. Germline V gene data show CDR1 as MNHEY and CDR2 as SVGEGT. The length of the CDR3 is 17 residues. Trimming at V came to 4 bases and at J to 12 bases, leaving 17 bases not matched to a gene. CDR3 DNA sequence: TGTGCCAGCAGTTTCCGGGTGGCCTCACTAGCGGGAGAGGTGCAGTTCTTC. It codes for CASSFRVASLAGEVQFF.

The chain combines TRBV27 with TRBJ1-2; TRBD1 is a possible D gene (5 bases). Germline V gene sequence: CDR1 MNHEY, CDR2 SMNVEV (reference sequence). The CDR3 covers 12 residues. The germline V and J ends were trimmed by 4 bases and 8 bases, with 11 bases remaining between them. Written as DNA, the CDR3 is TGTGCCAGCAGTTGGGGGGAGGGGGGCTACACCTTC. This sequence encodes CASSWGEGGYTF.

A few counts support this clonotype. The CDR3 sequence is CASSGSEGLAADFYYEQYF. In DNA, the CDR3 is TGTGCCAGCAGCGGATCCGAAGGACTAGCGGCCGATTTTTACTACGAGCAGTACTTC. J is TRBJ2-7 and V is TRBV7-8; 10 bases agree with TRBD2. The CDR3 consists of 19 residues. J lost 3 bases, V lost 5 bases, and 19 bases had no gene match. Germline V lookup: CDR1 SGHVS, CDR2 FQNEAQ.

V usage is TRBV12-3 or TRBV12-4 and J usage is TRBJ1-5, with D possibly being TRBD1 (5 bases). CDR3 length: 12 residues. V lost 5 bases and J 6 bases, leaving 8 bases between the germline ends. The CDR3 is CASSRDRQPQHF. CDR3 DNA: TGTGCCAGCAGTCGGGACCGTCAGCCCCAGCATTTT.

The chain joins TRBV5-1 to TRBJ1-5; D may be TRBD1 (6 bases). The CDR3 is made up of 15 amino acids. V was pared by 0 bases and J by 4 bases, with 11 bases between. CDR1 is SGHRS, CDR2 YFSETQ, per germline. The chain's CDR3 is CASSLGGGKNQPQHF. In DNA, the CDR3 is TGCGCCAGCAGCTTGGGAGGGGGGAAAAATCAGCCCCAGCATTTT. Variable domain in full (rest from reference TRBV5-1 and TRBJ1-5): KAGVTQTPRYLIKTRGQQVTLSCSPISGHRSVSWYQQTPGQGLQFLFEYFSETQRNKGNFPGRFSGRQFSNSRSEMNVSTLELGDSALYLCASSLGGGKNQPQHFGDGTRLSIL.

The genes are TRBV29-1 and TRBJ2-4; TRBD1 or TRBD2 may be the D gene (5 bases each). Deletions cut 3 bases from V and 2 bases from J, with 23 bases between. The CDR3 sequence is 18 residues long. Germline CDR1 is SQVTM and CDR2 is ANQGSEA. CDR3 nucleotides: TGCAGCGTTGAGTGGGGGTTGGGGGAGCCCGGGACCAAAAACATTCAGTACTTC. Protein product: CSVEWGLGEPGTKNIQYF.

V is TRBV11-2 and J is TRBJ2-4, with TRBD1 matching 7 bases. CDR1 and CDR2 from the germline V gene are SGHAT and FQNNGV. The CDR3 is 14 amino acids. V was clipped by 5 bases and J by 9 bases; unmatched bases: 10. CDR3 bases: TGTGCCAGCAGCGCATCCGGGACAGCTGGCATTCAGTACTTC. The encoded protein is CASSASGTAGIQYF. The variable domain in full, completed from reference TRBV11-2 and TRBJ2-4, reads EAGVAQSPRYKIIEKRQSVAFWCNPISGHATLYWYQQILGQGPKLLIQFQNNGVVDDSQLPKDRFSAERLKGVDSTLKIQPAKLEDSAVYLCASSASGTAGIQYFGAGTRLSVL.

This clonotype was observed a few times. J is TRBJ1-5 and V is TRBV5-5; tentative D call: TRBD1 (6 bases). Germline-derived CDR1 and CDR2 are SGHKS and YYEKEE (reference sequence). The CDR3 is made up of 15 amino acids. The ends were cut back, 0 bases at V and 3 bases at J, with 10 bases in the middle. The CDR3 DNA reads as TGTGCCAGCAGCTTGGGCCACAGGGACAATCAGCCCCAGCATTTT. This codes for CASSLGHRDNQPQHF.

The chain combines TRBV9 with TRBJ1-3, with 8 bases matching TRBD1. The length of the CDR3 is 15 residues. Trimming took 1 base from V and 3 from J; bases not matched to a gene: 3. CDR1 and CDR2 (germline): SGDLS, YYNGEE. CDR3 in DNA: TGTGCCAGCAGCGTATCGACAGGGGATGGAAACACCATATATTTT. Its protein is CASSVSTGDGNTIYF.

In nucleotides, the CDR3 is TGTGCCAGCAGCCCCCCCGGGGAAAAACTGTTTTTT. This encodes CASSPPGEKLFF. The rearrangement joins TRBV28 to TRBJ1-4, with D hard to call. V was clipped by 6 bases and J by 8 bases, with 10 bases between them. There are 12 residues in the CDR3. Germline-derived CDR1 and CDR2 are MDHEN and SYDVKM.

V usage is TRBV27 and J usage is TRBJ1-1; no definite D call. Germline V lookup: CDR1 MNHEY, CDR2 SMNVEV (reference sequence). Trimming removed 2 bases from V and 0 bases from J, with 13 bases in between. This CDR3 contains 16 residues. CDR3 sequence (DNA): TGTGCCAGCAGTTTAGGTTTCGGAGGCATGAACACTGAAGCTTTCTTT. Its protein product is CASSLGFGGMNTEAFF.

This clonotype turned up a few times. J is TRBJ2-7 and V is TRBV7-9; D is uncertain. This CDR3 region has 14 residues. From germline, CDR1 is SEHNR and CDR2 FQNEAQ (reference sequence). V was pared by 0 bases and J by 3 bases, with 9 bases between. The CDR3 DNA is TGTGCCAGCAGCTTAGCAGTGAGCTACTACGAGCAGTACTTC. Encoded protein: CASSLAVSYYEQYF.

The genes are TRBV15 and TRBJ1-2; 7 nucleotides line up with TRBD1. Germline assignment: CDR1 LNHNV and CDR2 YYDKDF (reference sequence). The CDR3 has 13 residues. V shed 5 bases, J shed 6 bases, and the junction held 6 bases outside the gene matches. Written as DNA, the CDR3 is TGTGCCACCAGCCCCCGACAGGGTAATGGCTACACCTTC. Translating gives CATSPRQGNGYTF.

This clonotype was seen only a few times. This sequence joins TRBV24-1 and TRBJ2-1, with D perhaps TRBD2 (5 bases). Germline assignment: CDR1 KGHDR and CDR2 SFDVKD. The V end lost 2 bases, the J end lost 15 bases, and 13 bases lay between the germline ends. This CDR3 contains 12 residues. CDR3 bases: TGTGCCACCAGTGATTCCCTTGGACTGTCGTTCTTC. Translating gives CATSDSLGLSFF.

CDR3 loop: CASRNPGWEPHNEQFF. The DNA of the CDR3 is TGTGCCAGCAGAAATCCAGGGTGGGAGCCCCACAATGAGCAGTTCTTC. The rearrangement uses TRBV6-5 and TRBJ2-1; D is perhaps TRBD1 or TRBD2 (5 bases each). The CDR3 consists of 16 residues. Deletions cut 6 bases from V and 5 bases from J, with 20 bases between. CDR1 is MNHEY, CDR2 SVGAGI, per germline.